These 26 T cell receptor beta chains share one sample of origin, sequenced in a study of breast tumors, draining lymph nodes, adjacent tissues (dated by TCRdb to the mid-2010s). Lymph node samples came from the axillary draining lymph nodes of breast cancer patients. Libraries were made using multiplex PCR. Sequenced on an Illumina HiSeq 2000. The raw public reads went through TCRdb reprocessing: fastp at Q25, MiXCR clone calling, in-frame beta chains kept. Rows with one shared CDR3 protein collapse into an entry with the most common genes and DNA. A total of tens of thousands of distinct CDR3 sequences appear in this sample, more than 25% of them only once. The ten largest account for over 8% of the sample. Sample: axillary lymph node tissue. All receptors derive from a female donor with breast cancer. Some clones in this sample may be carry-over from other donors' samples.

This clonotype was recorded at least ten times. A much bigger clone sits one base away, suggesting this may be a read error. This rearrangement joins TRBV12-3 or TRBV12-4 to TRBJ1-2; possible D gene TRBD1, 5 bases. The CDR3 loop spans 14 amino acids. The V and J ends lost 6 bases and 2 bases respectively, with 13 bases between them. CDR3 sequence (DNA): TGTGCCAGCAGGGACGGGGGGGGAAACTATGGCTACACCTTC. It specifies CASRDGGGNYGYTF.

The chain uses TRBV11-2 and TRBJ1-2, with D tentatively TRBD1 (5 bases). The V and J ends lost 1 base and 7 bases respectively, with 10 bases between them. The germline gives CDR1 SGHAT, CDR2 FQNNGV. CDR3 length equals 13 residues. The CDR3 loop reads CASSLGQYTGYTF. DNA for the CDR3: TGTGCCAGCAGCTTAGGACAGTATACTGGCTACACCTTC. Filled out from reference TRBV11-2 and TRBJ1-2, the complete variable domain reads EAGVAQSPRYKIIEKRQSVAFWCNPISGHATLYWYQQILGQGPKLLIQFQNNGVVDDSQLPKDRFSAERLKGVDSTLKIQPAKLEDSAVYLCASSLGQYTGYTFGSGTRLTVV.

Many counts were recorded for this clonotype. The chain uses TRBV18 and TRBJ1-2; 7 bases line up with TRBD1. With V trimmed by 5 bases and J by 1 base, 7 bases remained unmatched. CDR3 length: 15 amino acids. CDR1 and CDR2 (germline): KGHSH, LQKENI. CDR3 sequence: CASSTTGDVNYGYTF. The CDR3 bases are TGTGCCAGCTCAACTACAGGGGACGTTAACTATGGCTACACCTTC. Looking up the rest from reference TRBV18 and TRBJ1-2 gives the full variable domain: NAGVMQNPRHLVRRRGQEARLRCSPMKGHSHVYWYRQLPEEGLKFMVYLQKENIIDESGMPKERFSAEFPKEGPSILRIQQVVRGDSAAYFCASSTTGDVNYGYTFGSGTRLTVV.

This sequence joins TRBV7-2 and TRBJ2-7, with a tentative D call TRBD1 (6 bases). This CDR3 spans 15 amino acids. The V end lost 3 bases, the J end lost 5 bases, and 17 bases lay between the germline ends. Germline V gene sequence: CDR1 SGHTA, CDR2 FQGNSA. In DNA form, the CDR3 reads TGTGCCAGCAGCTTTGCACCCGGGACAATTGACGAGCAGTACTTC. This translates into CASSFAPGTIDEQYF.

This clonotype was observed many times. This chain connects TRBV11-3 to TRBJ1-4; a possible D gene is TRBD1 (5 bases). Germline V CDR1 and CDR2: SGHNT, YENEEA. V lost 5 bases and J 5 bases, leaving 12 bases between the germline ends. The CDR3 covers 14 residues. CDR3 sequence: CASSRGRLNEKLFF. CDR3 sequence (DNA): TGTGCCAGCAGCCGGGGACGGTTAAATGAAAAACTGTTTTTT.

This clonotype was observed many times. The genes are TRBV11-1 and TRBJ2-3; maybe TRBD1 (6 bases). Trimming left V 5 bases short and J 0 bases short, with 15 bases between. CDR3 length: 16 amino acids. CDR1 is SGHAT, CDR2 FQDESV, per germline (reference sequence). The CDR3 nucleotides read TGTGCCAGCAGCCAAGGACAGAGATCTAGCACAGATACGCAGTATTTT. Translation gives CASSQGQRSSTDTQYF.

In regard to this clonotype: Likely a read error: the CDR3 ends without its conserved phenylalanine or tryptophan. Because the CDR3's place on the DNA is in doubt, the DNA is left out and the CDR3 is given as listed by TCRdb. This CDR3 reads CASSLDGGGGNLS. The chain employs TRBV11-2 and TRBJ2-7; the listed D gene, TRBD1, was not tested against the DNA. Germline loops: CDR1 SGHAT, CDR2 FQNNGV. The CDR3 region is 13 residues in length, termini included.

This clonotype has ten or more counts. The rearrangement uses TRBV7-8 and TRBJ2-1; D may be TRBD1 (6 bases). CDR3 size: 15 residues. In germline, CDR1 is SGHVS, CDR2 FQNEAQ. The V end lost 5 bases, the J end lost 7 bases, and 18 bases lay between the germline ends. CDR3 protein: CASSGPGTFLNEQFF. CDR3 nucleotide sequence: TGTGCCAGCAGCGGTCCCGGGACATTTTTGAATGAGCAGTTCTTC.

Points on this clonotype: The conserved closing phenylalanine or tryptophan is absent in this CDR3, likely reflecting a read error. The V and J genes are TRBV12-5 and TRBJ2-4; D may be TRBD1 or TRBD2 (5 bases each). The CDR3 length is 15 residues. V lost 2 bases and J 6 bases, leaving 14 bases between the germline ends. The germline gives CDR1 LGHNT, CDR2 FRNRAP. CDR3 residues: CASGLRQGVLNIQYI. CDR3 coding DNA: TGTGCTAGTGGTTTGCGGCAGGGAGTTTTAAACATTCAGTACATC.

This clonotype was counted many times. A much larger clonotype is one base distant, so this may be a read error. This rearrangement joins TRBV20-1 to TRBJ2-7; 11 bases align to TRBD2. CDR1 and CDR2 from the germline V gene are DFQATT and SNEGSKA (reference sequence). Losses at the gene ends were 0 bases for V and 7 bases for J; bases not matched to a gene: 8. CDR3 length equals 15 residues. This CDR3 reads CSAREPGLAAREQYF. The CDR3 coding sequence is TGCAGTGCTAGAGAACCGGGACTAGCGGCACGGGAGCAGTACTTC.

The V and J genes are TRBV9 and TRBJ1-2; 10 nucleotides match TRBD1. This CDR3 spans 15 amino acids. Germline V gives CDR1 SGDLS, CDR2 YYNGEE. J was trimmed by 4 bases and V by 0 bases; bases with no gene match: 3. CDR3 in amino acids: CASSVEGQGTYGYTF. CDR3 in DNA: TGTGCCAGCAGCGTAGAGGGACAGGGGACCTATGGCTACACCTTC.

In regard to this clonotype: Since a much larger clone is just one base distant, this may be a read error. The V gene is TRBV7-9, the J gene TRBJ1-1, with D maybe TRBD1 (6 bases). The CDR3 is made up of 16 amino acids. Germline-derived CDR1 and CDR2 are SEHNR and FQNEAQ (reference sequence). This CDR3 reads CVSSSDSGTWNTEAFF. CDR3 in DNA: TGTGTCAGCAGCTCGGACTCTGGGACATGGAACACTGAAGCTTTCTTT.

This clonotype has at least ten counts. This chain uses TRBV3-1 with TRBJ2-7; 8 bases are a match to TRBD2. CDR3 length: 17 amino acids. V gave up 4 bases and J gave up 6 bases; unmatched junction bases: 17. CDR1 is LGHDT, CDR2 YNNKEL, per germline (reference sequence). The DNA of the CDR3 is TGTGCCAGCAGCCGTCTAGCGGGCGTCCGCTACCTACGCGAGCAGTACTTC. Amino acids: CASSRLAGVRYLREQYF.

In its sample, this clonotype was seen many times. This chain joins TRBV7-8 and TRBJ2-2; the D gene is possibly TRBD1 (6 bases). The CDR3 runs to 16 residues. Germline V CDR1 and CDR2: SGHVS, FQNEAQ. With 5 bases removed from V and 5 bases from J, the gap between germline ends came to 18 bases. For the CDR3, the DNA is TGTGCCAGCAGCCAATCAAACAGGGTTTCGACCGGGGAGCTGTTTTTT. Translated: CASSQSNRVSTGELFF.

The CDR3 nucleotides are TGTGCCAGCAGCCACACGGGCGGCACTGAAGCTTTCTTT. Translated, it gives CASSHTGGTEAFF. The chain links TRBV7-6 to TRBJ1-1; D is unresolved. The CDR3 totals 13 residues. V shed 5 bases and J shed 4 bases, with 11 bases lying between them. Germline CDR1 SGHVS, CDR2 FNYEAQ.

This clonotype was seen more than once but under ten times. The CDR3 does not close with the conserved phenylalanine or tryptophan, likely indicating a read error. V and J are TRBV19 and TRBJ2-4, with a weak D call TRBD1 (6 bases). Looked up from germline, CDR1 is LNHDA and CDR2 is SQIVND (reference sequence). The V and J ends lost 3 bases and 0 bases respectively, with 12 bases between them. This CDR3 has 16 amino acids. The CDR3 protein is CASSMGDTPAKNIQYS. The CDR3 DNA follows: TGTGCCAGTAGTATGGGGGACACGCCAGCCAAAAACATTCAGTACTCC.

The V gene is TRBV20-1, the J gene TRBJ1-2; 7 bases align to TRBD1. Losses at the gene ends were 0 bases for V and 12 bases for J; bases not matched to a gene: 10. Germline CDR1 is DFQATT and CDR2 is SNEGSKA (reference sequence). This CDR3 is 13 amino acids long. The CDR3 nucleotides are TGCAGTGCTAGAGAGGGAGGGGGCGCGGGAAACACCTTC. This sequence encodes CSAREGGGAGNTF.

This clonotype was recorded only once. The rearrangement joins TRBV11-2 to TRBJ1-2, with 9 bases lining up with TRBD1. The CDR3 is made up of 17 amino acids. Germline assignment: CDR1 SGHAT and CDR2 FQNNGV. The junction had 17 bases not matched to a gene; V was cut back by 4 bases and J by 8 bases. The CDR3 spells CASSSQGWDRERCGYTF. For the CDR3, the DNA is TGTGCCAGCAGCTCTCAGGGTTGGGACAGGGAACGGTGCGGCTACACCTTC.

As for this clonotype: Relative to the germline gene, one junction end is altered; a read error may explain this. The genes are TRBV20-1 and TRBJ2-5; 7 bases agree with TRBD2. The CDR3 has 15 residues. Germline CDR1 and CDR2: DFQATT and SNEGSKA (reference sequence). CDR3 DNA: TGCAGCGCTAGAGATTCTAGCGGAGGAGCGGAGACCCAGTACTTC. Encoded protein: CSARDSSGGAETQYF.

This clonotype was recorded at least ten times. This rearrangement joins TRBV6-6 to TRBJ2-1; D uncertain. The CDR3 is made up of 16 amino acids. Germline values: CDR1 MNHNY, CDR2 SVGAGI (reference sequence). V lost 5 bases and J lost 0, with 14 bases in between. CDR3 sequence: CASSRRLASSYNEQFF. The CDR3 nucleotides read TGTGCCAGCAGTCGCCGACTCGCGAGCTCCTACAATGAGCAGTTCTTC.

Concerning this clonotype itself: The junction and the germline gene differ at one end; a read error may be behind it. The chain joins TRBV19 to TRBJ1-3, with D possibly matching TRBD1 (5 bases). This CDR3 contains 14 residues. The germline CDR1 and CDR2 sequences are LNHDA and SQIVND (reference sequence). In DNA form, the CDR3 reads TGTGCCAGTAGTACGAGACAGTCTGGAAGCACCACATATTTT. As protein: CASSTRQSGSTTYF.

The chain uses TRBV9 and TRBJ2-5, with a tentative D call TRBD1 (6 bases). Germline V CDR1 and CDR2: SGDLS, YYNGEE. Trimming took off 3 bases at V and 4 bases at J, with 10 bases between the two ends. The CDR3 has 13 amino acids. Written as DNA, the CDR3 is TGTGCCAGCAGCGCTGGACAGTCAGAGACCCAGTACTTC. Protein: CASSAGQSETQYF.

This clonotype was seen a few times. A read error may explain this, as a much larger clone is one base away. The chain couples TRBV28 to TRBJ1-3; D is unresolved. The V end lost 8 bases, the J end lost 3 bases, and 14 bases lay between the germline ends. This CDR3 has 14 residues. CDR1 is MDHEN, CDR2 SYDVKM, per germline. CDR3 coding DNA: TGTGCCAGCGGTTCGCCCGGGGATGGAAACACCATATATTTT. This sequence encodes CASGSPGDGNTIYF.

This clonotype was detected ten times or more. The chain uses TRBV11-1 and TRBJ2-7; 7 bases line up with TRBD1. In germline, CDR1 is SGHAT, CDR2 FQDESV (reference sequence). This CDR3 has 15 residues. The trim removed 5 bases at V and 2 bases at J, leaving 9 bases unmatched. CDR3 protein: CASSTNPGTAYEQYF. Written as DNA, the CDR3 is TGTGCCAGCAGCACAAACCCCGGGACAGCCTACGAGCAGTACTTC.

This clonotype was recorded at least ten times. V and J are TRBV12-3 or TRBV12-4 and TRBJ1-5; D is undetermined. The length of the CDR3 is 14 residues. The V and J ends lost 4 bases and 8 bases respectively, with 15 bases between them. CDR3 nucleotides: TGTGCCAGCAGTTCGGACGGGCCAAGTGAGCCCCAGCATTTT. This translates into CASSSDGPSEPQHF.

The CDR3 loop is CSVSTSGDSYNEQFF. CDR3 sequence (DNA): TGCAGCGTCTCGACTAGCGGAGACTCCTACAATGAGCAGTTCTTC. The chain recombines TRBV29-1 with TRBJ2-1, with 9 bases aligning to TRBD2. V trimming: 6 bases; J trimming: 0 bases; junction bases outside the gene matches: 6. CDR1 SQVTM and CDR2 ANQGSEA come from the germline V gene. This CDR3 is 15 amino acids long.